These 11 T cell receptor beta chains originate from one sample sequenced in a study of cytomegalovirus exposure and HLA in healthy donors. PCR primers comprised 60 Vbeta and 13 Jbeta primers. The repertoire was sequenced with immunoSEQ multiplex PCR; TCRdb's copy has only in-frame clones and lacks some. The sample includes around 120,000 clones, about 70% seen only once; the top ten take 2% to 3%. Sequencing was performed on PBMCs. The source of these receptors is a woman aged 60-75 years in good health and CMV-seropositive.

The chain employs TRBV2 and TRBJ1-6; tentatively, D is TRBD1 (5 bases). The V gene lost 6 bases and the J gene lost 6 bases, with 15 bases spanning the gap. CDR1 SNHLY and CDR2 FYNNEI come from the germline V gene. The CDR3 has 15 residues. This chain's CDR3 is CASRVLQGFNSPLHF. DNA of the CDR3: TGTGCCAGCAGAGTACTGCAGGGCTTTAATTCACCCCTCCACTTT. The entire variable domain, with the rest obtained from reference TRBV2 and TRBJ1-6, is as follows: EPEVTQTPSHQVTQMGQEVILRCVPISNHLYFYWYRQILGQKVEFLVSFYNNEISEKSEIFDDQFSVERPDGSNFTLKIRSTKLEDSAMYFCASRVLQGFNSPLHFGNGTRLTVT.

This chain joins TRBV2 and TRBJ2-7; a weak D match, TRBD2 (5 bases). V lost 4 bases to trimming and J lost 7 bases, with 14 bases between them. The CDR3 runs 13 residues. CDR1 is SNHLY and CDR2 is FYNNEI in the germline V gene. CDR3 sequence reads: CASSVRGNWEQYF. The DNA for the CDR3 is TGTGCCAGCAGTGTACGGGGAAATTGGGAGCAGTACTTC.

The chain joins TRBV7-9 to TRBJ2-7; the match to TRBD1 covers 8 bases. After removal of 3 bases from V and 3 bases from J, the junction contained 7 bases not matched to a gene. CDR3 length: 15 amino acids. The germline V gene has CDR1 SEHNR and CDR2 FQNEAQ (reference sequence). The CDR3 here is CASSFPGQGNYEQYF. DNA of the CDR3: TGTGCCAGCAGCTTCCCTGGACAGGGTAACTACGAGCAGTACTTC.

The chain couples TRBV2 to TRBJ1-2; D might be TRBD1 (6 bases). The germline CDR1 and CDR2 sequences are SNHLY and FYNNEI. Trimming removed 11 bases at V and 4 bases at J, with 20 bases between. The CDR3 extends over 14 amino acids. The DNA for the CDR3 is TGTGCCGCCAGCCCGGGGGGGCGAATCTATGGCTACACCTTC. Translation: CAASPGGRIYGYTF.

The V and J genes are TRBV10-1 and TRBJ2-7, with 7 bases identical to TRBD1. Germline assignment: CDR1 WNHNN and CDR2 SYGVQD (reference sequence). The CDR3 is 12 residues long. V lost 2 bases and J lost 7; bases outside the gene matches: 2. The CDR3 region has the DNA TGCGCCAGCAGTGAGCTGACAGGGGAGCAGTACTTC. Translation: CASSELTGEQYF.

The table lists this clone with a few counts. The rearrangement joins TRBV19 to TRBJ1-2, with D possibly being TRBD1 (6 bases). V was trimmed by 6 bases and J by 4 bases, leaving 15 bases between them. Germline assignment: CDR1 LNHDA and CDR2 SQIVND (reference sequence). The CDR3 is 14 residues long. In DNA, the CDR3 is TGTGCCAGTAGCCCCTTCGGGACAACCTATGGCTACACCTTC. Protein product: CASSPFGTTYGYTF.

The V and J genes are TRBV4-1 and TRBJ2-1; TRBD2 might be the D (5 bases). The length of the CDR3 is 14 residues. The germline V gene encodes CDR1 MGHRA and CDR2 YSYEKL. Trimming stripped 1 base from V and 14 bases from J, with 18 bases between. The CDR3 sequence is CASSQGGLGVWKFF. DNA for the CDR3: TGCGCCAGCAGCCAAGGAGGGTTGGGTGTGTGGAAGTTCTTC.

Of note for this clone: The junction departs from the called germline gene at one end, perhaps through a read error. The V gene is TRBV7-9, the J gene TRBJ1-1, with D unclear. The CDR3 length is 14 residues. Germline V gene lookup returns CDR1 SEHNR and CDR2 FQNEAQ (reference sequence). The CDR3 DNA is TGTTCCAGCAGCTTATACGGGAGAGCCACTGAAGCTTTCTTT. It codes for CSSSLYGRATEAFF.

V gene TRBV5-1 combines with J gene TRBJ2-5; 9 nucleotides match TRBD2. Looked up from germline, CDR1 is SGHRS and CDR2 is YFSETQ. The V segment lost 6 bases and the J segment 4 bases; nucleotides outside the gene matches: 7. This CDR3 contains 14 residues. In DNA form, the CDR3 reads TGCGCCAGCACCCCGGCGGGGGGGAGAGAGACCCAGTACTTC. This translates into CASTPAGGRETQYF.

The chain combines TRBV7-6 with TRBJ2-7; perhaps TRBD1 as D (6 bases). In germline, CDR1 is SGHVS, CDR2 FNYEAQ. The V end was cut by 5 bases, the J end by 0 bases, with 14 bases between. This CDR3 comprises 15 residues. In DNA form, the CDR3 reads TGTGCCAGCAGCCCAACCCCGGACAGCTCCTACGAGCAGTACTTC. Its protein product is CASSPTPDSSYEQYF.

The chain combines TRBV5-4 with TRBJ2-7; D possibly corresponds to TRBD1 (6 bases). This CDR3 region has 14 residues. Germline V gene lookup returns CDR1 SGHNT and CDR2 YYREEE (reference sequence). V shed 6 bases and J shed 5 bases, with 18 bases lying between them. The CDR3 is CASTSNTGTHEQYF. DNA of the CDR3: TGTGCCAGCACATCAAATACAGGGACCCACGAGCAGTACTTC.